Relative to its sample, the clone carrying this TCR beta chain is medium-sized (0.01 to 0.1%). This sample is drawn from a study of tumor-infiltrating lymphocytes in localized non-small cell lung cancer. Data came from immunoSEQ multiplex PCR; TCRdb stores just in-frame clones and leaves some out. The sample yields around 8,000 clones, about 60% seen once. The CDR3 loop spans 17 amino acids. V gave up 2 bases and J gave up 5 bases; unmatched junction bases: 12. CDR1 is LGHNT and CDR2 is FRNRAP in the germline V gene. The sequence was collected from a human donor with non-small cell lung cancer. The chain recombines TRBV12-5 with TRBJ1-1; TRBD1 matches 9 bases. The sequenced material came from uninvolved lung tissue not adjacent to the tumor. In DNA, the CDR3 is TGTGCTAGTGGTTTGCTCGGACAGGGGCGGGCCCAGACTGAAGCTTTCTTT. Residues: CASGLLGQGRAQTEAFF.